One sample yielded the 30 T cell receptor beta chains listed below, sequenced in a study of cytomegalovirus exposure and HLA in healthy donors. Both 60 Vbeta primers and 13 Jbeta primers went into the PCR. Data came from immunoSEQ multiplex PCR; TCRdb stores just in-frame clones and leaves some out. The sample data list around 70,000 clones. The sequenced material came from PBMCs. The source of these receptors is a middle-aged woman in good health and CMV-seropositive.

The chain links TRBV28 to TRBJ1-2; 7 positions match TRBD1. Losses at the gene ends were 5 bases for V and 4 bases for J; bases not matched to a gene: 7. From germline, CDR1 is MDHEN and CDR2 SYDVKM. The CDR3 has 14 residues. The CDR3, as DNA: TGTGCCAGCAGTGGCAATGACAGGGTCTATGGCTACACCTTC. This encodes CASSGNDRVYGYTF.

J is TRBJ1-1 and V is TRBV6-6; no firm D call. The CDR3 runs 13 residues. V was shortened by 7 bases and J by 4 bases, with 13 bases between the two germline ends. Germline V gives CDR1 MNHNY, CDR2 SVGAGI (reference sequence). As DNA, the CDR3 is TGTGCCAGCACCCCCCGGGCGGGCACTGAAGCTTTCTTT. Protein sequence: CASTPRAGTEAFF.

The genes are TRBV6-1 and TRBJ1-2; 8 bases match TRBD1. CDR1 and CDR2 (germline): MNHNS, SASEGT. V trimming: 6 bases; J trimming: 6 bases; junction bases outside the gene matches: 6. The CDR3 is made up of 13 amino acids. This CDR3 reads CASRAGGANGYTF. CDR3 coding DNA: TGTGCCAGCAGGGCAGGGGGCGCGAATGGCTACACCTTC.

V usage is TRBV10-3 and J usage is TRBJ2-1, with TRBD1 identical over 7 bases. CDR3 length: 13 residues. V trimming: 2 bases; J trimming: 12 bases; junction bases outside the gene matches: 7. The germline gives CDR1 ENHRY, CDR2 SYGVKD. In DNA, the CDR3 is TGTGCCATCAGTGAGGCGACAGGGACCGCGCAGTTCTTC. It specifies CAISEATGTAQFF.

The gene calls are TRBV28 and TRBJ2-3, with TRBD1 identical over 7 bases. J was trimmed by 2 bases and V by 5 bases; bases with no gene match: 7. CDR3 length: 15 residues. Per germline, CDR1 MDHEN and CDR2 SYDVKM. CDR3 residues: CASSSWDRTTDTQYF. The CDR3 nucleotides are TGTGCCAGCAGTAGTTGGGACAGAACCACAGATACGCAGTATTTT.

Written as DNA, the CDR3 is TGTGCCAGCAGTACTAATCAGCCCCAGCATTTT. Amino acids: CASSTNQPQHF. The chain uses TRBV28 and TRBJ1-5, with D unclear. Germline values: CDR1 MDHEN, CDR2 SYDVKM. The V and J ends lost 5 bases and 4 bases respectively, with 3 bases between them. This CDR3 spans 11 amino acids.

This chain links TRBV7-9 with TRBJ1-2; 11 positions agree with TRBD1. Germline lookup yields CDR1 SEHNR and CDR2 FQNEAQ (reference sequence). CDR3 length: 14 amino acids. The J segment lost 5 bases and the V segment lost 5 bases, leaving 4 bases of the junction unmatched. This CDR3 reads CASSLGTGGYGYTF. CDR3 DNA sequence: TGTGCCAGCAGCCTAGGGACAGGGGGATATGGCTACACCTTC.

The rearrangement links TRBV5-1 to TRBJ1-3; TRBD1 agrees at 12 bases. From germline, CDR1 is SGHRS and CDR2 YFSETQ. J lost 2 bases, V lost 4 bases, and 7 bases had no gene match. The CDR3 extends over 17 amino acids. CDR3 nucleotide sequence: TGCGCCAGCAGCCCCGGGACAGGGGGCATTGCTGGAAACACCATATATTTT. This translates into CASSPGTGGIAGNTIYF.

The chain is built from TRBV7-8 and TRBJ1-2; TRBD1 is a possible D gene (5 bases). The CDR3 spans 16 residues. Deletions cut 5 bases from V and 3 bases from J, with 19 bases between. Germline CDR1 is SGHVS and CDR2 is FQNEAQ. The chain's CDR3 is CASSTFTGERHYGYTF. The CDR3 bases are TGTGCCAGCAGCACATTTACGGGGGAACGGCACTATGGCTACACCTTC.

V gene TRBV6-5 combines with J gene TRBJ2-3; 7 bases agree with TRBD1. The CDR3 sequence is 15 residues long. With 6 bases clipped from V and 2 bases from J, the junction kept 8 bases outside the gene matches. Germline lookup yields CDR1 MNHEY and CDR2 SVGAGI. CDR3 nucleotides: TGTGCCAGCAGAAATACAGGGGATAACACAGATACGCAGTATTTT. This encodes CASRNTGDNTDTQYF.

The J gene is TRBJ1-4, the V gene TRBV7-9; TRBD1 matches 11 bases. J lost 8 bases, V lost 8 bases, and 4 bases had no gene match. This CDR3 contains 13 residues. Per the germline V gene, CDR1 is SEHNR and CDR2 is FQNEAQ (reference sequence). CDR3 nucleotide sequence: TGTGCCAGCGGGGGACAGGGGGGAGAAAAACTGTTTTTT. It codes for CASGGQGGEKLFF.

J is TRBJ1-1 and V is TRBV4-3; 7 bases fit TRBD1. Germline CDR1 reads LGHNA; CDR2 reads YSLEER. J gave up 2 bases and V 4 bases, and 7 bases lay outside the gene matches. This CDR3 has 15 amino acids. As DNA, the CDR3 is TGCGCCAGCAGCCCTACCAGGGACAGCAACACTGAAGCTTTCTTT. It yields the protein CASSPTRDSNTEAFF.

The genes are TRBV5-8 and TRBJ1-4; 8 bases align to TRBD1. The CDR3 has 14 residues. Germline CDR1 is SGHTS and CDR2 is YDEGEE. V gave up 3 bases and J gave up 5 bases; unmatched junction bases: 3. CDR3 residues: CASSSGDRNEKLFF. CDR3 nucleotide sequence: TGTGCCAGCAGCTCCGGGGACAGGAATGAAAAACTGTTTTTT.

The J gene is TRBJ2-2, the V gene TRBV6-1, with D perhaps matching TRBD1 (6 bases). Germline CDR1 MNHNS, CDR2 SASEGT. The CDR3 runs 16 residues. Deletions cut 2 bases from V and 7 bases from J, with 17 bases between. The CDR3 DNA reads TGTGCCAGCAGTGAATTGGGGACAATTTGGGACGGGGAGCTGTTTTTT. It specifies CASSELGTIWDGELFF.

The chain carries TRBV19 and TRBJ1-2, with TRBD1 identical over 9 bases. Trimming took 6 bases from V and 6 from J; bases not matched to a gene: 8. Germline V CDR1 and CDR2: LNHDA, SQIVND (reference sequence). The CDR3 covers 14 residues. The CDR3 DNA reads TGTGCCAGTAGCCCTCAGGACAGGGGAGATGGCTACACCTTC. This codes for CASSPQDRGDGYTF.

The chain carries TRBV5-3 and TRBJ2-7; 9 nucleotides line up with TRBD2. TRBV5-3 is assigned to the ORF class and has an uncertain function. The V and J ends lost 2 bases and 4 bases, in that order; junction bases with no gene match: 13. This CDR3 is built from 17 residues. The CDR3 DNA reads TGTGCCAGAAGCTTACCCCCTGAAGCGGGGGGCCTTTACGAGCAGTACTTC. Translation gives CARSLPPEAGGLYEQYF.

The V gene is TRBV15, the J gene TRBJ1-1, with TRBD1 matching 7 bases. CDR3 length: 14 residues. The germline CDR1 and CDR2 sequences are LNHNV and YYDKDF (reference sequence). The ends lost 2 bases at V and 4 bases at J; junction bases unmatched: 4. CDR3 nucleotide sequence: TGTGCCACCAGCAGAAAGGGGGCGGGCACTGAAGCTTTCTTT. Translating gives CATSRKGAGTEAFF.

CDR3 in DNA: TGTGCCAGTAGTGCGGATACAGGGTGGGCTGAAGCTTTCTTT. Protein product: CASSADTGWAEAFF. This chain connects TRBV19 to TRBJ1-1; the D gene is possibly TRBD1 (6 bases). Germline CDR1 is LNHDA and CDR2 is SQIVND (reference sequence). Trimming pared 5 bases from V and 6 bases from J, leaving 16 bases between. CDR3 length: 14 amino acids.

V and J are TRBV5-1 and TRBJ1-1; 11 bases agree with TRBD1. V was pared by 2 bases and J by 2 bases, with 8 bases of the junction left unmatched. This CDR3 has 17 residues. Germline lookup yields CDR1 SGHRS and CDR2 YFSETQ. CDR3 nucleotide sequence: TGCGCCAGCAGCTTCGGACAGGGGGCGACCACCAACACTGAAGCTTTCTTT. Translating it yields CASSFGQGATTNTEAFF. Using reference TRBV5-1 and TRBJ1-1 for the parts outside the CDR3, the full variable domain is KAGVTQTPRYLIKTRGQQVTLSCSPISGHRSVSWYQQTPGQGLQFLFEYFSETQRNKGNFPGRFSGRQFSNSRSEMNVSTLELGDSALYLCASSFGQGATTNTEAFFGQGTRLTVV.

J is TRBJ1-3 and V is TRBV10-3; 8 bases line up with TRBD1. CDR1 and CDR2 (germline): ENHRY, SYGVKD. The CDR3 extends over 13 amino acids. With V trimmed by 10 bases and J by 3 bases, 5 bases remained unmatched. The CDR3: CATTRGLGNTIYF. The CDR3 nucleotides are TGTGCCACCACCAGGGGGCTTGGAAACACCATATATTTT.

The V call is TRBV11-2, the J call TRBJ1-5, with 10 bases that match TRBD1. The CDR3 has 16 amino acids. The germline V gene has CDR1 SGHAT and CDR2 FQNNGV. V lost 5 bases, J lost 3 bases, and 7 bases stayed unmatched. The CDR3 nucleotides read TGTGCCAGCAGCCCGGGGACAGGGGACTTCAATCAGCCCCAGCATTTT. Translating gives CASSPGTGDFNQPQHF.

The J gene is TRBJ2-6, the V gene TRBV19; D is possibly TRBD1 (5 bases). Between the trimmed V and J ends, which lost 9 bases and 0 bases, there was a span of 9 bases. CDR3 length: 14 residues. Germline V lookup: CDR1 LNHDA, CDR2 SQIVND (reference sequence). The CDR3 region has the DNA TGTGCCAGCAAACAGGTCTCTGGGGCCAACGTCCTGACTTTC. Translation: CASKQVSGANVLTF. The full variable domain, its missing parts supplied by reference TRBV19 and TRBJ2-6, is DGGITQSPKYLFRKEGQNVTLSCEQNLNHDAMYWYRQDPGQGLRLIYYSQIVNDFQKGDIAEGYSVSREKKESFPLTVTSAQKNPTAFYLCASKQVSGANVLTFGAGSRLTVL.

This chain uses TRBV18 with TRBJ2-7; 7 nucleotides line up with TRBD1. Germline V gene sequence: CDR1 KGHSH, CDR2 LQKENI. V shed 3 bases, J shed 6 bases, and the junction held 11 bases outside the gene matches. The length of the CDR3 is 15 residues. In nucleotides, the CDR3 is TGTGCCAGCTCACCGACTGAGGGGGCGTATGCCGAGCAGTACTTC. Residues: CASSPTEGAYAEQYF.

The chain links TRBV7-8 to TRBJ2-7; 9 bases align to TRBD2. Germline CDR1 and CDR2: SGHVS and FQNEAQ. This CDR3 is built from 16 residues. V trimming: 1 base; J trimming: 2 bases; junction bases outside the gene matches: 6. The CDR3 reads CASSLGLAGVTYEQYF. The CDR3 bases are TGTGCCAGCAGCTTAGGATTAGCGGGGGTAACCTACGAGCAGTACTTC.

The chain uses TRBV5-1 and TRBJ1-6, with 8 bases aligning to TRBD1. Trimming took 5 bases from V and 7 from J; bases not matched to a gene: 11. Per germline, CDR1 SGHRS and CDR2 YFSETQ. The CDR3 extends over 16 amino acids. The DNA of the CDR3 is TGCGCCAGCAGTCCGGACAGGGTCTCTCAAAATTCACCCCTCCACTTT. The encoded protein is CASSPDRVSQNSPLHF.

The chain joins TRBV27 to TRBJ1-4; D not certain. Germline CDR1 and CDR2: MNHEY and SMNVEV (reference sequence). Trimming took off 5 bases at V and 5 bases at J, with 21 bases between the two ends. This CDR3 has 17 residues. The DNA of the CDR3 is TGTGCCAGCAGTCCCCTTTTAAGAGGGAGGGAGAATGAAAAACTGTTTTTT. Translating it yields CASSPLLRGRENEKLFF.

This chain joins TRBV5-1 and TRBJ2-3, with no clear D. The ends were cut back, 0 bases at V and 0 bases at J, with 8 bases in the middle. The V gene's germline CDR1 is SGHRS and CDR2 YFSETQ. The CDR3 sequence is 15 residues long. The CDR3 DNA sequence: TGCGCCAGCAGCTTGGACTTATCTAGCACAGATACGCAGTATTTT. It codes for CASSLDLSSTDTQYF.

The chain recombines TRBV29-1 with TRBJ2-7, with D maybe TRBD1 (6 bases). Germline V gene data show CDR1 as SQVTM and CDR2 as ANQGSEA. Trimming pared 4 bases from V and 6 bases from J, leaving 10 bases between. The CDR3 totals 11 residues. The CDR3 protein is CSVGWGREQYF. The CDR3 nucleotides read TGCAGCGTTGGGTGGGGGCGCGAGCAGTACTTC.

V gene TRBV7-3 combines with J gene TRBJ2-1, with 9 nucleotides matching TRBD2. CDR3 length: 15 amino acids. V lost 5 bases and J lost 5; bases outside the gene matches: 7. Germline CDR1 is SGHTA and CDR2 is FQGTGA. The CDR3 DNA reads TGTGCCAGCAGCCCTCAGCGGGGGGCAAACAATGAGCAGTTCTTC. This translates into CASSPQRGANNEQFF.

CDR3 region: CASSYAGTDYGYTF. CDR3 DNA: TGTGCCAGCAGCTACGCCGGGACAGACTATGGCTACACCTTC. J is TRBJ1-2 and V is TRBV7-9; 7 bases line up with TRBD1. This CDR3 comprises 14 residues. The trim removed 4 bases at V and 3 bases at J, leaving 5 bases unmatched. CDR1 is SEHNR and CDR2 is FQNEAQ in the germline V gene (reference sequence).